This T cell receptor (beta chain) was captured in a study of cytomegalovirus exposure and HLA in healthy donors (dated by TCRdb to between 2016 and 2019). Regarding the complete study: An earlier analysis of several hundred of the donors reported about 300 Gb of sequence data and 117 million unique TCR beta sequences obtained from some 200 million T cells. Along with the approximately 700-subject first cohort, a separate validation cohort of over a hundred different subjects was used. All discovery cohort repertoires had been generated using a single sequencing platform. In a later analysis, previously published TCR beta repertoires from several hundred donors were re-analyzed and high-resolution HLA genotyping was added so that TCR occurrence patterns could be studied. The study aimed to test whether signatures of past pathogen exposure could be identified by cataloging public T cell receptors. Rather than drawing on any new phenotypic data, the later analysis identified candidate immune exposures from TCR beta sequences and the way those sequences occurred across donors. In an earlier analysis of 500 to 650 of the donors, high-throughput TCR beta sequencing was used to judge whether each TCR beta V gene segment behaved as functional or pseudogenic. Several DR-DQ haplotypes were treated as single units for association and clustering because of strong linkage in the cohort. In a later genetic analysis, genome-wide SNP genotypes for about three fifths of the roughly 670 donors were used, and that subset was treated as a discovery cohort. HLA typing included class I and class II loci at four-digit resolution. High-throughput TCR immunosequencing, statistical association of individual TCRs with disease status, and machine learning were combined to predict cytomegalovirus infection status. On average, about 200,000 unique TCR beta nucleotide sequences were sequenced per donor among fewer than 500 genotyped donors of the cohort, with 15% to 20% of those sequences being non-productive. Among the roughly 380 genotyped donors, approximately 81% belonged to the genetic ancestry cluster associated with self-reported Caucasian donors. Alongside the repertoire data, information on donor age, sex, ethnicity and CMV serostatus was compiled. The T cell repertoires of 550 to 850 subjects were profiled by immunosequencing and related to cytomegalovirus serostatus. Typing coverage differed by locus: A, B, C, DRB1 and DQB1 were typed in roughly 629-640 donors, DQA1 in 500 to 550, DPA1 in some 570, and DPB1 in around 440. An early release that covered approximately 600 HLA-typed donors contained approximately 300 gigabases of sequencing data and 75 million to 100 million unique TCR sequences.

Library prep was done by the immunoSEQ multiplex PCR assay. The multiplex PCR relied on a mix of 60 forward primers for TCR Vbeta segments and 13 reverse primers for TCR Jbeta segments. The CDR3 region of rearranged TCR beta genes was amplified from genomic DNA by a multiplex PCR assay. The Illumina HiSeq System was used to sequence the amplified TCR beta libraries as 87-base-pair reads. As for the authors' bioinformatics: Across the roughly 640 repertoires, a later analysis counted approximately 83 million unique TCR beta chains, around 10 million of which were shared by at least two donors. To remove PCR and sequencing errors, raw reads were error-corrected and collapsed into unique sequences using a nearest-neighbor algorithm that merged closely related sequences. To assign V, D and J gene segments, CDR3 sequences were aligned to IMGT reference sequences. For a sequence to be retained, at least a six-nucleotide match to both a V gene segment and a J gene segment was required. Rearrangements were called productive when the CDR3 lacked stop codons and stayed in frame with V and J; all others were non-productive. CDR3 was defined according to IMGT convention as the region running from the second conserved V-encoded cysteine to the conserved J-encoded phenylalanine. The earlier analysis of a few hundred of the donors excluded any sequence lacking an unambiguous match to a single V gene segment. In an earlier analysis of 450 to 700 of the donors, V segments were called functional above 56.7% productive rearrangements and were called segregating when the between-donor standard deviation exceeded 5%. A statistical classification framework was built to diagnose cytomegalovirus status from the catalog of TCR beta chain sequences. In a later analysis, TCR nucleotide sequences were compared against IMGT/GENE-DB human TR gene sequences so that V and J genes could be assigned. A later analysis assigned CDR3 sequences and most-parsimonious VDJ recombination scenarios with the TCRdist pipeline. A later analysis defined each TCR beta chain by its CDR3 amino acid sequence plus V-gene family, and excluded reads lacking a unique V-gene family. To address suspected cross-contamination and a sequencing artifact, a later analysis removed a few hundred highly shared, low-generation-probability nucleotide sequences. In a later analysis, a clonal expansion index for each public chain was calculated from normalized within-repertoire ranks of inferred template counts. A later analysis computed generation probabilities with a VDJ recombination model fitted to out-of-frame rearrangements, and checked the results against IGoR. Hypergeometric tests were used in a later analysis to score TCR-TCR, TCR-HLA and TCR-CMV co-occurrence, with a repertoire-size bias correction applied to the TCR pairs. A later analysis estimated false discovery rates by permuting HLA or CMV assignments 20 times. In a later analysis, co-occurring TCRs were grouped using DBSCAN, and TCRdist sequence similarity was added for clustering within HLA-allele-positive subsets. Repertoires with fewer than 30,000 or more than 120,000 public chains were left out of co-occurrence clustering, as were five repertoires with anomalous nucleotide sharing. Imported from immuneACCESS, the table was reduced by TCRdb to in-frame sequences with V and J called. These copies leave out some clones; in studies compared against another copy, an unresolved V gene accounts for under half, and the cause of the remainder is not known. V and J calls and clone size are given by that table; D and trimming were obtained from the DNA. The sample data list about 120,000 clones, and about 75% of these were observed just once. Clones ranked in the top ten supply about 32% of the sample.

Beyond this particular receptor, the publication reports: According to the authors, the approach could potentially be generalized to other disease states and immunological phenotypes. In a later genetic analysis, a missense DCLRE1C variant was associated with V-gene and J-gene trimming of TCR beta chains, and the association was replicated in an independent cohort. The study listed over 150 TCR beta chains as associated with cytomegalovirus. A later genetic analysis reported fewer N-insertions in productive TCRs among donors in an Asian-associated ancestry cluster than the roughly 620-donor mean. In an earlier analysis of some 540 of the donors, most TCR beta V segments appeared in productive rearrangements about 90% or about 30% of the time, broadly matching IMGT annotations. A later analysis found that TCR association rates varied across HLA loci, with DRB1 alleles showing the most associated TCRs and HLA-C alleles the fewest. In a later analysis, HLA-associated TCR beta chains showed more clonal expansion and lower generation probabilities than non-associated chains that were equally common. Immune exposure information for the cohort was limited to CMV serostatus. When HLA alleles, especially DR and DQ, strongly co-occurred, TCR associations were difficult to assign to individual alleles. A further reported finding was that TCR beta sequences accurately predicted the HLA-A and HLA-B alleles for most subjects in the first cohort. Specific HLA alleles were associated with 15,000 to 20,000 TCR beta sequences at a false discovery rate of 0.05 in a later analysis. In a later analysis, several top co-occurrence clusters were reported to appear linked to parvovirus B19, influenza, CMV and Epstein-Barr virus. Seventeen rarely observed V segments, including chromosome 9 orphons, were excluded from the earlier analysis of approximately 500 of the donors because counts were too low. Correlated functional status among segregating V segments might be attributable to linkage disequilibrium, but an unknown experimental factor could not be ruled out. The cohort was sequenced for TCR beta chains only, and without alpha or paired-chain data the features that could be detected were limited. A few of the identified cytomegalovirus-associated TCR beta chains were confirmed in vitro to be specific for cytomegalovirus antigens. The sequencing pipeline was judged likely to have produced a cluster of highly shared sequence variants as a technical artifact. In both the original and validation cohorts, the classifier was reported to diagnose cytomegalovirus status with high specificity and sensitivity. Because HLA typing was unavailable for some donors at each locus, only the typed subset was used in association tests. Most CMV-associated TCR beta chains appeared to be HLA-restricted in a later analysis, and the HLA associations seemed to be driven largely by CMV exposure. Across donors, most TCR sequences were observed very rarely, whereas some public TCRs were present in many individuals. Sequencing depth was assumed to be roughly uniform across donors in the presence/absence analyses, though that assumption may not hold.

The cohort consisted of 600 or so healthy bone marrow donors. At the time of sampling, every cohort member was nominally healthy, though immune exposures that went unrecorded were likely present. The donor was CMV seropositive and was included in the group of 270 or so seropositive cohort members. A peripheral blood sample was provided by each donor, and peripheral blood mononuclear cells were used for TCR beta sequencing. Genomic DNA extraction from the blood cell samples was performed with the Qiagen DNeasy Blood Extraction Kit. On this clone: The antigen it recognizes is unknown. Within one base of it there is no much larger clone, and no base qualities were kept.

The sequenced material came from PBMCs. This clonotype was sampled from a man between 60 and 70 years old in good health and CMV-seropositive.

In nucleotide form, the sequence is TGTGCCAGCAGCTTGGGGAGGGTTGGCGGGGCCAACGTCCTGACTTTC. It translates as CASSLGRVGGANVLTF. This chain is built from TRBV5-6 and TRBJ2-6; perhaps TRBD2 is the D gene, with 6 bases matching. From its cysteine to its phenylalanine, the CDR3 spans 16 amino acids. Only CDR3 DNA remains: 48 bases, in frame from the first base. The germline V gene encodes CDR1 SGHDT and CDR2 YYEEEE. V is clipped by 0 bases and J by 4 bases, and the sequence between their germline boundaries is 11 bases long.